This T cell receptor beta chain was identified during a study of radiation and T cells in renal cell carcinoma. Whole-study findings and limits: Dominant CDR3 motifs occupied more repertoire in irradiated than control tumors. In nephrectomy-only tumors, top 100 clonotypes averaged approximately 40%, versus approximately 54% irradiated. Intratumoral heterogeneity was not captured in these approximately 1 g regions.

Only in-frame clones appear in the TCRdb table, and some are missing; sequencing was by immunoSEQ multiplex PCR. Among 14,000 to 15,000 clones listed, roughly 58% were seen once. Treatment specified: treatment-naive control, cytoreductive nephrectomy. This renal cell carcinoma was of the clear cell type. This clone was observed a handful of times. The target antigen is unknown. This CDR3 has 14 residues. Germline lookup yields CDR1 SGHRS and CDR2 YFSETQ. Trimming removed 2 bases from V and 4 bases from J; junction bases left unmatched: 6. Sequences were derived from tumor tissue, sampled from a patient whose treatment was nephrectomy without radiotherapy. The V call is TRBV5-1, the J call TRBJ2-7; TRBD1 matches at 7 bases. The TCR originated in a man in his fifties or sixties with renal cell carcinoma. The CDR3 nucleotides read TGCGCCAGCAGCTTATCCGGGACAGCTTACGAGCAGTACTTC. Protein product: CASSLSGTAYEQYF.